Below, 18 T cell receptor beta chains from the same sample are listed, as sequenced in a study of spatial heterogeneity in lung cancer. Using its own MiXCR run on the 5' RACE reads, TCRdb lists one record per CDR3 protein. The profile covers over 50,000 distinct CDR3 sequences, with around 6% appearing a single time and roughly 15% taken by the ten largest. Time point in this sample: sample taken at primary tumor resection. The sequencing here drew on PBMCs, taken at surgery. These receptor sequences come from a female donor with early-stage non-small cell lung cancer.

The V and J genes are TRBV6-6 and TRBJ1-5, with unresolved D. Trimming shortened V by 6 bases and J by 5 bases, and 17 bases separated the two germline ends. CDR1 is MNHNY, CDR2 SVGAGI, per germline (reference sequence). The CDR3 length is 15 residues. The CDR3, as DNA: TGTGCCAGCAGCCTCGAAACGGGGAGGGATCAGCCCCAGCATTTT. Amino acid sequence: CASSLETGRDQPQHF.

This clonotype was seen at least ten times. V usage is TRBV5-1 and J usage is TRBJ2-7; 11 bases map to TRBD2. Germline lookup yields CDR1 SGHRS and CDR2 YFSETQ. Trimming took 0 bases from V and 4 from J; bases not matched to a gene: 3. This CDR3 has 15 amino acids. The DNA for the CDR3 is TGCGCCAGCAGCTTGGGGGCTAGCGGGAGGTACGAGCAGTACTTC. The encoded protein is CASSLGASGRYEQYF.

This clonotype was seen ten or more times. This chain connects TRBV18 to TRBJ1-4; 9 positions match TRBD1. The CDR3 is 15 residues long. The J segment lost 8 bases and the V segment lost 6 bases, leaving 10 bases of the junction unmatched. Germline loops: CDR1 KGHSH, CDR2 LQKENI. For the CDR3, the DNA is TGTGCCAGCTCCGCCGGGACAGGGTCGGAGGAAAAACTGTTTTTT. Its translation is CASSAGTGSEEKLFF.

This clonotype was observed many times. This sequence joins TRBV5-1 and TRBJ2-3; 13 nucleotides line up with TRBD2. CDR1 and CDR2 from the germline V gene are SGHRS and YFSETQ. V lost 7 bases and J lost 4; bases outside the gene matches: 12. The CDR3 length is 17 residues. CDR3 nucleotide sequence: TGCGCCAGCTCCCCCGGGAGACTAGCGGGAGGATCAGATACGCAGTATTTT. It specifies CASSPGRLAGGSDTQYF.

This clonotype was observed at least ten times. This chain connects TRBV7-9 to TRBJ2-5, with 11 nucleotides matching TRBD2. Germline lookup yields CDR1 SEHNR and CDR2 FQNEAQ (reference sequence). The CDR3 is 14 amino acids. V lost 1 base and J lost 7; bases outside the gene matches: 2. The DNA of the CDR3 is TGTGCCAGCAGCTTAGGACTAGCGGGGACGACCCAGTACTTC. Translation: CASSLGLAGTTQYF.

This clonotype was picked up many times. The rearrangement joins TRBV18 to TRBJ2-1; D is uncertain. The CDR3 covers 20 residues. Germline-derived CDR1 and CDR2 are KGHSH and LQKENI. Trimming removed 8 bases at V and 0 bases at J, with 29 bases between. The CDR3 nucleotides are TGTGCCAGCCCCCCCGAGATAGCTGGGATAGAGCCAAGCTCCTACAATGAGCAGTTCTTC. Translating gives CASPPEIAGIEPSSYNEQFF. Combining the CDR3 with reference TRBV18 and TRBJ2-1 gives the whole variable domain NAGVMQNPRHLVRRRGQEARLRCSPMKGHSHVYWYRQLPEEGLKFMVYLQKENIIDESGMPKERFSAEFPKEGPSILRIQQVVRGDSAAYFCASPPEIAGIEPSSYNEQFFGPGTRLTVL.

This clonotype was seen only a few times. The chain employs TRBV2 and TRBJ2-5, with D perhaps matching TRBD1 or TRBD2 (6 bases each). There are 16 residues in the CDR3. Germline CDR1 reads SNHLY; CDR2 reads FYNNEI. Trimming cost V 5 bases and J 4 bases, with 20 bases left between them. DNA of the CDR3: TGTGCCAGCAGTCCCCGTCTAAGACAGGAGGGAGAGACCCAGTACTTC. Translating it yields CASSPRLRQEGETQYF.

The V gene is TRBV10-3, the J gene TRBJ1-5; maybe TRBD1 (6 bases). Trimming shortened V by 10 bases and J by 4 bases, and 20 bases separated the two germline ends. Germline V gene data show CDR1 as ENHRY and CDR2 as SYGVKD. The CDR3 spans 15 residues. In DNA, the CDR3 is TGTGCCACGATGGCCCCTGAAGGGGGGAATCAGCCCCAGCATTTT. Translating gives CATMAPEGGNQPQHF.

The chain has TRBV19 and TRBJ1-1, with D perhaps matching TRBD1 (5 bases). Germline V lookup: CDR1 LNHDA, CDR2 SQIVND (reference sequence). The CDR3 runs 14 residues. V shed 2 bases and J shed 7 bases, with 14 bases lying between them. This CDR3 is CASSIIRGGNEAFF. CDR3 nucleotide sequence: TGTGCCAGTAGTATAATCCGGGGGGGAAATGAAGCTTTCTTT.

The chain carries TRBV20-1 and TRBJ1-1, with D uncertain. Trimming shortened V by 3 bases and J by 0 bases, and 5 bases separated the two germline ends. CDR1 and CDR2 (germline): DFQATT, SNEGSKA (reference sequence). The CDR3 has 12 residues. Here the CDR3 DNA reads TGCAGTGCTAGGGATATGAACACTGAAGCTTTCTTT. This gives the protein CSARDMNTEAFF.

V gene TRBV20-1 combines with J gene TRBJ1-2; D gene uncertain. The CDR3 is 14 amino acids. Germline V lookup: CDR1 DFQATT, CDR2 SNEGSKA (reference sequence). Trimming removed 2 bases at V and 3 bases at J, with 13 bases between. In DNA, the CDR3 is TGCAGTGCTAGACCTCGAGGGCCTGACTATGGCTACACCTTC. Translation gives CSARPRGPDYGYTF.

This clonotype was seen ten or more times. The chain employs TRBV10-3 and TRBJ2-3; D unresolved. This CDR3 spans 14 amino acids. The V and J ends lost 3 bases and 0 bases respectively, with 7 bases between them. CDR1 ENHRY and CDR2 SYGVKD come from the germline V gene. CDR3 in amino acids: CAISDGTSTDTQYF. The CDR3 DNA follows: TGTGCCATCAGTGACGGTACTAGCACAGATACGCAGTATTTT.

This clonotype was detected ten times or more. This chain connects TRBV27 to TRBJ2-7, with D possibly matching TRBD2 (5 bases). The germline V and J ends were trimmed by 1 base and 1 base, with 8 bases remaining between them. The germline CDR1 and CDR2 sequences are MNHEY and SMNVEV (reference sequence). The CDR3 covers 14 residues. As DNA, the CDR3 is TGTGCCAGCAGTTTATATCGGGGATCCTACGAGCAGTACGTC. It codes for CASSLYRGSYEQYV.

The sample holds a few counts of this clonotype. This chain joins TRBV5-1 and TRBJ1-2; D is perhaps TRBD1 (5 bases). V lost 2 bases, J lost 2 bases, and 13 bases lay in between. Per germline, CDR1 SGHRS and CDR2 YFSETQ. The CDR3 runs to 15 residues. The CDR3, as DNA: TGCGCCAGCAGCTTTGGAGTGACAGAGAACTATGGCTACACCTTC. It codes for CASSFGVTENYGYTF.

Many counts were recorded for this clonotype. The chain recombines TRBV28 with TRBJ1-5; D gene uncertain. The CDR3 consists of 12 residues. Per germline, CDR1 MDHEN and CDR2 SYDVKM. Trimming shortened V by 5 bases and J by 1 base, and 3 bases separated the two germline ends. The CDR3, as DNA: TGTGCCAGCAGTGGGAGCAATCAGCCCCAGCATTTT. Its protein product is CASSGSNQPQHF. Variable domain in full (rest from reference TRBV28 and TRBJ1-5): DVKVTQSSRYLVKRTGEKVFLECVQDMDHENMFWYRQDPGLGLRLIYFSYDVKMKEKGDIPEGYSVSREKKERFSLILESASTNQTSMYLCASSGSNQPQHFGDGTRLSIL.

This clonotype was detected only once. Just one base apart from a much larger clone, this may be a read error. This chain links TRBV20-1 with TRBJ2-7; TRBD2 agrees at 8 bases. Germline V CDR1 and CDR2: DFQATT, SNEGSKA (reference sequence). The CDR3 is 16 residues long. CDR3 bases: TGCAGTGCTAGAGATGGAGGGCTAGCGGGCTTTTCCGAGCAGAACGTC. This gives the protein CSARDGGLAGFSEQNV.

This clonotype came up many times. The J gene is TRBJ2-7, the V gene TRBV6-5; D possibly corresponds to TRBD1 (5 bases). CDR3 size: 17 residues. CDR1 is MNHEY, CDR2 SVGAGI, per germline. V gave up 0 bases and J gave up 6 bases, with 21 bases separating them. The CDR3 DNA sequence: TGTGCCAGCAGTTACTCCAGACACTTAGACAGAAGGGTCGAGCAGTACTTC. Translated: CASSYSRHLDRRVEQYF.

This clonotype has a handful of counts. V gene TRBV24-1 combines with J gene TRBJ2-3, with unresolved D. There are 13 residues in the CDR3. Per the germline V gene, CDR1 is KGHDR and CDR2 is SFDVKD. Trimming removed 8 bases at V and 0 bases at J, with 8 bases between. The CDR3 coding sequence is TGTGCCACCACCCCCGGAAGCACAGATACGCAGTATTTT. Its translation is CATTPGSTDTQYF.